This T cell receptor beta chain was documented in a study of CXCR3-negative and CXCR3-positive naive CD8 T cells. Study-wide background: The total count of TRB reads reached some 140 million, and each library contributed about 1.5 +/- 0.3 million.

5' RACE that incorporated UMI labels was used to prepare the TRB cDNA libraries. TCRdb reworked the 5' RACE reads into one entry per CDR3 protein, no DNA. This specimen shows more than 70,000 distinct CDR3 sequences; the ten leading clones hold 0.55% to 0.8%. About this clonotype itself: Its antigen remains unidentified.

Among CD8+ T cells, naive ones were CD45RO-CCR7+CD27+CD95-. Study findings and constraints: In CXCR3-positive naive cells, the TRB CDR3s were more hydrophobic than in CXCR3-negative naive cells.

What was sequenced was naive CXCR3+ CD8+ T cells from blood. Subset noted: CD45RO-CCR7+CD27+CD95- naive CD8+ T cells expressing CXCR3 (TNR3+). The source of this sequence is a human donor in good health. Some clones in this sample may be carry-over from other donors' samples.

CDR3 in amino acids: CASSSGLAVYNEQFF. The chain couples TRBV19 to TRBJ2-1; the TRBD2 assignment by TCRdb is unverifiable without DNA. The CDR3 is 15 amino acids. Germline values: CDR1 LNHDA, CDR2 SQIVND (reference sequence).